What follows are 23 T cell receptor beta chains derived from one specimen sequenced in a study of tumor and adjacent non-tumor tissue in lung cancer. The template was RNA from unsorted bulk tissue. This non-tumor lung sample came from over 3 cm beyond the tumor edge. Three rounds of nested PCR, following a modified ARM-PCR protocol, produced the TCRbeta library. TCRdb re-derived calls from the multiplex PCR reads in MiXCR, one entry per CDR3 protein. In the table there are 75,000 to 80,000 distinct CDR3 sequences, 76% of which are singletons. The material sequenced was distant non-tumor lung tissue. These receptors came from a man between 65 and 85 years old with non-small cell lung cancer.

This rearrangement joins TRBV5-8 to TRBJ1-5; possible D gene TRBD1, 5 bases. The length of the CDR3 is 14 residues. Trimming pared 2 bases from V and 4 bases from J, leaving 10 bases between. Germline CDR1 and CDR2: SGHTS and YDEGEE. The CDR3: CASSFGQANQPQHF. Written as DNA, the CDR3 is TGTGCCAGCAGCTTCGGACAAGCTAATCAGCCCCAGCATTTT.

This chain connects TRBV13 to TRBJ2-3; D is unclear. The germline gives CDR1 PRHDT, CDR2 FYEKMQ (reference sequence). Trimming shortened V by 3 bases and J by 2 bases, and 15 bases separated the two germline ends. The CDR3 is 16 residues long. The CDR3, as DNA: TGTGCCAGCAGCTTGATGGATGCCAAGCACACAGATACGCAGTATTTT. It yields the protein CASSLMDAKHTDTQYF.

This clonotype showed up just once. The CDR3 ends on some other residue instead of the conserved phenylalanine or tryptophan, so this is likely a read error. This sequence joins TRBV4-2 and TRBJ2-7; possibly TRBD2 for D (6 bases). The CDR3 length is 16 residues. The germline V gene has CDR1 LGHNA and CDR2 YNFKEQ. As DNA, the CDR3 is TGTGCCAGCACCCTAGCTTTAGGCAGGGACTCCTATGAGCAGTACATC. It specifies CASTLALGRDSYEQYI.

The CDR3 loop is CASSRTGDHCSPLHF. Here the CDR3 DNA reads TGTGCCAGCAGTCGAACAGGGGATCATTGTTCACCCCTCCACTTT. The genes are TRBV5-4 and TRBJ1-6; 7 bases map to TRBD1. Germline V CDR1 and CDR2: SGHNT, YYREEE (reference sequence). The CDR3 contains 15 residues. J was trimmed by 9 bases and V by 5 bases; bases with no gene match: 11.

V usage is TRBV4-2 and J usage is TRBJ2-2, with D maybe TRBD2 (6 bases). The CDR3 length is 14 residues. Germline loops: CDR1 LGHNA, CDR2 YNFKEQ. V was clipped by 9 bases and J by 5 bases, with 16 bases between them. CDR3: CARSVPRGTGELFF. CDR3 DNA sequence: TGTGCCAGGAGCGTCCCACGGGGGACCGGGGAGCTGTTTTTT.

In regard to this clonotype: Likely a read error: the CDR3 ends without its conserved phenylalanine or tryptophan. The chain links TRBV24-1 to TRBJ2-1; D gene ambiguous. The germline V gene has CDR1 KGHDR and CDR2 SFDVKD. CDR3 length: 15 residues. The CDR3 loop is CTTSPPRSSYNEQFY. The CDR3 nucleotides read TGTACCACCAGCCCTCCACGGAGCTCCTACAATGAGCAGTTCTAC.

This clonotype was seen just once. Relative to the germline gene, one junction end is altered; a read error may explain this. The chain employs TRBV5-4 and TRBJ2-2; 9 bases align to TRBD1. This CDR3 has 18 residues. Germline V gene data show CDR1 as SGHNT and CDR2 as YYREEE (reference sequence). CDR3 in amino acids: CGSSKKTPGQGGTGELFF. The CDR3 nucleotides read TGTGGCAGCAGCAAGAAAACCCCGGGACAGGGAGGTACCGGGGAGCTGTTTTTT.

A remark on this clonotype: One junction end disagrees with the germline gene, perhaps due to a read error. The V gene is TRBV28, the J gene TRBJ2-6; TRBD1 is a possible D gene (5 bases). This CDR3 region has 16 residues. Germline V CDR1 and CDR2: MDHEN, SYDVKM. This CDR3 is CASSSLMGSGANVLTF. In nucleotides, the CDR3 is TGTGCCAGCAGTTCTCTCATGGGCTCTGGGGCCAACGTCCTAACTTTC.

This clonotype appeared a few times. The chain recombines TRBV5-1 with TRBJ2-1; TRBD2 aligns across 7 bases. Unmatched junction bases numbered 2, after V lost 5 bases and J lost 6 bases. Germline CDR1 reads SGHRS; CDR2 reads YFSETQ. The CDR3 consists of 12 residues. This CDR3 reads CASRREGNEQFF. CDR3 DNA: TGCGCCAGCAGGAGGGAGGGCAATGAGCAGTTCTTC.

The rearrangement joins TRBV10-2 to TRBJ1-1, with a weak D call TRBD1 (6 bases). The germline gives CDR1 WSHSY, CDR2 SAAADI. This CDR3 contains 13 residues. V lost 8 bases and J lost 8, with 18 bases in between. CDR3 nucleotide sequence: TGCGCCAGCCGTTACAGGGCGGGCATCGAAGCTTTCTTT. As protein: CASRYRAGIEAFF.

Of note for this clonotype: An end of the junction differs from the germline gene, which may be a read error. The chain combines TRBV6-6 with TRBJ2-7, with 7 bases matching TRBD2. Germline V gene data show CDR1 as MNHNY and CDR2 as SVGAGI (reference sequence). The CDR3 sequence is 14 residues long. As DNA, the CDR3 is TGTGCCAACAGTCTAAGCGGGAATTCCTACGAGCAGTACTTC. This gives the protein CANSLSGNSYEQYF.

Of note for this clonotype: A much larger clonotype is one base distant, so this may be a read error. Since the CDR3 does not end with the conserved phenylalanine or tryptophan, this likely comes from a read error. The CDR3 DNA is TGTGCCAGCAGAAACGACAGGGGGCGGGCAGATACGCAGTATTTG. This codes for CASRNDRGRADTQYL. J is TRBJ2-3 and V is TRBV12-3 or TRBV12-4; TRBD1 matches 10 bases. The CDR3 sequence is 15 residues long. Losses at the gene ends were 6 bases for V and 4 bases for J; bases not matched to a gene: 7.

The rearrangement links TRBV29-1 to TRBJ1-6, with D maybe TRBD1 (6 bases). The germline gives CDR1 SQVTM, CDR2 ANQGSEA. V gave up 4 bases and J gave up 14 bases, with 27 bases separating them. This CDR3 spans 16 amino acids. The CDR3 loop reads CSVAVTGWSGESSLHF. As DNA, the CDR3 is TGCAGCGTTGCCGTTACAGGGTGGAGTGGTGAGTCATCCCTCCACTTT. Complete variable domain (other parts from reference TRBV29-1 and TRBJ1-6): SAVISQKPSRDICQRGTSLTIQCQVDSQVTMMFWYRQQPGQSLTLIATANQGSEATYESGFVIDKFPISRPNLTFSTLTVSNMSPEDSSIYLCSVAVTGWSGESSLHFGNGTRLTVT.

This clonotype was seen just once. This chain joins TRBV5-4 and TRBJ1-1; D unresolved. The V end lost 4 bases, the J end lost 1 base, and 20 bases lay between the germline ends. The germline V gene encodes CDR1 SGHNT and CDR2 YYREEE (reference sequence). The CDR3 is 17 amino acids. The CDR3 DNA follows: TGTGCCAGCAGCACTACAAGGATTGCACTCGGGAACACTGAAGCTTTCTTT. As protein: CASSTTRIALGNTEAFF. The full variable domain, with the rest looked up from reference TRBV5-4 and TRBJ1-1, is ETGVTQSPTHLIKTRGQQVTLRCSSQSGHNTVSWYQQALGQGPQFIFQYYREEENGRGNFPPRFSGLQFPNYSSELNVNALELDDSALYLCASSTTRIALGNTEAFFGQGTRLTVV.

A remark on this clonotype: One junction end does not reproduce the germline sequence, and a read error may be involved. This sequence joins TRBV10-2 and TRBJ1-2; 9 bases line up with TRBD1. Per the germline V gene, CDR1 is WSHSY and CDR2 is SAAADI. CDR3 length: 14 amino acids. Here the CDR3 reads CASRDRGGYYGYSF. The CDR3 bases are TGCGCCAGCAGGGACAGGGGAGGGTATTATGGCTACTCCTTC.

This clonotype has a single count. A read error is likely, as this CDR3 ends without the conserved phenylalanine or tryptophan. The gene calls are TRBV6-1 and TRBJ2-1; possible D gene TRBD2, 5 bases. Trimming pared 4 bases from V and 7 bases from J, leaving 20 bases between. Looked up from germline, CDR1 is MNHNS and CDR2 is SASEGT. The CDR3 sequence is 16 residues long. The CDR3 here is CASSAMIAREHNEQFL. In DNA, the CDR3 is TGTGCCAGCAGTGCTATGATAGCGCGAGAGCATAATGAGCAGTTCTTA.

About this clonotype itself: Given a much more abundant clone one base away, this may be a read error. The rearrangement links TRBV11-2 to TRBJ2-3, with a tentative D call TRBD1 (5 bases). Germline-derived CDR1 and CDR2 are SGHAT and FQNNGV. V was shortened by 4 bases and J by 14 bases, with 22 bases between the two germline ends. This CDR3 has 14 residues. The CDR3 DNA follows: TGTGCCAGCAGCTCAAAGGGGTTCTCAGATAAGCGGTATTTT. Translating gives CASSSKGFSDKRYF.

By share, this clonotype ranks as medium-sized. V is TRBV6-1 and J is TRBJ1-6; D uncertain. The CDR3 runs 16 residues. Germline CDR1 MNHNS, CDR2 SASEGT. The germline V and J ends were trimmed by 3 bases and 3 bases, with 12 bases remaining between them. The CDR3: CASSEEGGYYNSPLHF. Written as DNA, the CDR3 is TGTGCCAGCAGTGAGGAGGGCGGATACTATAATTCACCCCTCCACTTT.

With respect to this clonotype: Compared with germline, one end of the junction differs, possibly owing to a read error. The CDR3 is CSTRNPPGGGTYEQYF. CDR3 DNA: TGCAGTACTAGGAATCCGCCCGGGGGCGGTACTTACGAGCAGTACTTC. The rearrangement uses TRBV20-1 and TRBJ2-7; either TRBD1 or TRBD2 may fit D (6 bases each). CDR3 size: 16 residues. Germline values: CDR1 DFQATT, CDR2 SNEGSKA (reference sequence).

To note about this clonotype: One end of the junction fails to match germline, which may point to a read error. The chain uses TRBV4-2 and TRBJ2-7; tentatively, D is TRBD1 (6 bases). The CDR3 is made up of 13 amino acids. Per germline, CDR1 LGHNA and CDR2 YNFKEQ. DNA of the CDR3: TGTGTCAGCAGCCCGTCTACAGGGCACGAGCAGTACTTC. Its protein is CVSSPSTGHEQYF.

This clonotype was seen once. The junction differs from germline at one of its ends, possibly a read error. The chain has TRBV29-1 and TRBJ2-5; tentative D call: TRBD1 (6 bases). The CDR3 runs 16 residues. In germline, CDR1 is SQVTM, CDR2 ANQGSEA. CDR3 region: CSAKPHLQTGQETHYF. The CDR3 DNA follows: TGCAGCGCCAAGCCCCACCTACAGACAGGTCAAGAGACCCATTACTTC.

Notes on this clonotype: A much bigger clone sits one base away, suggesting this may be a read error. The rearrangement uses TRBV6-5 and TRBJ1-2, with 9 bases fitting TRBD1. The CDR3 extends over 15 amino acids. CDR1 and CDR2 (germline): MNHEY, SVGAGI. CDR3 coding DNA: TGTACCAGCAGGGACAGGGACGGAGCTAACTATGGCTACACCTTC. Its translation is CTSRDRDGANYGYTF.

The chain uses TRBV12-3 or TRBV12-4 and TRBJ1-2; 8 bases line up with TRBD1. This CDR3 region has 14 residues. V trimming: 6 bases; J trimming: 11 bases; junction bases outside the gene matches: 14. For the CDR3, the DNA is TGTGCCAGCAGGCCGGGACAGGTGAACTATTGTTACACCTTC. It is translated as CASRPGQVNYCYTF.